This T cell receptor beta chain was sequenced in a study of blood T cell repertoires in COVID-19. The table came from immunoSEQ multiplex PCR; TCRdb's copy has only in-frame clones and leaves some out. The top ten hold about 0.24% of the sample, which has some 670,000 clones, 70% to 90% seen once. This clone was recorded a few times. V lost 5 bases, J lost 5 bases, and 18 bases lay in between. The V gene's germline CDR1 is SGHVS and CDR2 FNYEAQ. This CDR3 has 15 amino acids. This TCR was sampled from a woman aged 18-29 years with acute or convalescent COVID-19. This chain uses TRBV7-6 with TRBJ1-1; D is ambiguous. The sample taken for sequencing was peripheral blood. CDR3 region: CASSVRLGQVTEAFF. CDR3 DNA sequence: TGTGCCAGCAGCGTAAGGTTGGGTCAGGTTACTGAAGCTTTCTTT.